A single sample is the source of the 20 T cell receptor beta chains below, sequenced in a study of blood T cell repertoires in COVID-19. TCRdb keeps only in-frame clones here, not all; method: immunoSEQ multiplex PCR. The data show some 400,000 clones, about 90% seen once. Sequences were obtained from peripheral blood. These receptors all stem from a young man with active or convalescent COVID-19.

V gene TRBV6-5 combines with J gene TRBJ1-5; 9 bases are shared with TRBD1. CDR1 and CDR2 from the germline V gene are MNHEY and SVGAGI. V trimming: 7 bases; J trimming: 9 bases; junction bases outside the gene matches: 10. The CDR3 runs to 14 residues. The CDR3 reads CASTGGTGYGPQHF. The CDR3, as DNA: TGTGCCAGCACCGGGGGGACAGGGTACGGGCCCCAGCATTTT.

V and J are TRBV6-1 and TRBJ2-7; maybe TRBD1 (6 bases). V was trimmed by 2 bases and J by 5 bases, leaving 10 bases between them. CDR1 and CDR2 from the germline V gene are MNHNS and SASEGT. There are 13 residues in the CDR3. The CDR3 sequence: CASSERTADEQYF. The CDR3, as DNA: TGTGCCAGCAGTGAAAGGACAGCAGACGAGCAGTACTTC.

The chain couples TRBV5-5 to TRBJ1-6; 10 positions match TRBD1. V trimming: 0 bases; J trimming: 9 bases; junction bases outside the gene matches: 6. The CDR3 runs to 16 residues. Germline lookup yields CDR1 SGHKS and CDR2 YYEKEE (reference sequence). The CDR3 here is CASSLVPTGGLSPLHF. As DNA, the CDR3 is TGTGCCAGCAGCTTGGTGCCGACAGGGGGCCTTTCACCCCTCCACTTT.

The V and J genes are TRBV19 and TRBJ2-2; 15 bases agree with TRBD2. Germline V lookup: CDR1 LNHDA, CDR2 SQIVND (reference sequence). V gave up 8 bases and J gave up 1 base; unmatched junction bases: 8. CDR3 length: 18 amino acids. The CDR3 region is CASETGLAGGLNTGELFF. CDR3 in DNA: TGTGCCAGTGAAACGGGACTAGCGGGGGGCCTGAACACCGGGGAGCTGTTTTTT.

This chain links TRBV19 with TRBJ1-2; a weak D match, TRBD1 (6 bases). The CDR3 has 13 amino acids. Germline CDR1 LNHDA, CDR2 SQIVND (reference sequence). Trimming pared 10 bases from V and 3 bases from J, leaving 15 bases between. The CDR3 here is CATRNRVDYGYTF. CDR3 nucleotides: TGTGCCACCCGCAACAGGGTTGACTATGGCTACACCTTC.

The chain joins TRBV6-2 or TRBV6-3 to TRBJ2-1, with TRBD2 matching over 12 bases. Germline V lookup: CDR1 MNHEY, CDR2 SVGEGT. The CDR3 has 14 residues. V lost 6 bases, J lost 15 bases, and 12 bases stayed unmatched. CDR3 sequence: CASSQGGLAGNVFF. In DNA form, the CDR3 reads TGTGCCAGCAGCCAGGGCGGACTAGCGGGAAACGTGTTCTTC.

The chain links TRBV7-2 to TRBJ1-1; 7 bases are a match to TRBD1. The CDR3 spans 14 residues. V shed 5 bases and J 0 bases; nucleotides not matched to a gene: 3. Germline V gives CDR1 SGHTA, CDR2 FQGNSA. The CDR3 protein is CASSLQGLNTEAFF. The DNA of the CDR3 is TGTGCCAGCAGCCTACAGGGGTTGAACACTGAAGCTTTCTTT. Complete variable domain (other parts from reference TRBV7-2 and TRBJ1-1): GAGVSQSPSNKVTEKGKDVELRCDPISGHTALYWYRQSLGQGLEFLIYFQGNSAPDKSGLPSDRFSAERTGGSVSTLTIQRTQQEDSAVYLCASSLQGLNTEAFFGQGTRLTVV.

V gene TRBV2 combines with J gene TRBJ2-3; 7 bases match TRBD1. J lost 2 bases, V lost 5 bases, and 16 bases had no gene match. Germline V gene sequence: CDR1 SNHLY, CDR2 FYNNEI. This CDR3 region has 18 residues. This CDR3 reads CASSLVQVRDSLTDTQYF. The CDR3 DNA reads TGTGCCAGCAGTCTTGTCCAGGTCCGGGACAGTCTCACAGATACGCAGTATTTT.

The CDR3 region is CASSESEDRGHFTF. The CDR3 bases are TGCGCCAGCAGTGAGTCGGAAGACAGGGGGCATTTCACCTTC. The V call is TRBV10-1, the J call TRBJ1-2; 10 nucleotides align to TRBD1. The germline V gene has CDR1 WNHNN and CDR2 SYGVQD (reference sequence). The ends lost 0 bases at V and 13 bases at J; junction bases unmatched: 8. The CDR3 is 14 amino acids.

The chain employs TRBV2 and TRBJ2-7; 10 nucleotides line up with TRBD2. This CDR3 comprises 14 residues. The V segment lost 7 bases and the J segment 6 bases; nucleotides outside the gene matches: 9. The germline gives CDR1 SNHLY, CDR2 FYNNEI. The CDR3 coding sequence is TGTGCCAGCACGGAGCGGGGGGGCCTTAGCGAGCAGTACTTC. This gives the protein CASTERGGLSEQYF.

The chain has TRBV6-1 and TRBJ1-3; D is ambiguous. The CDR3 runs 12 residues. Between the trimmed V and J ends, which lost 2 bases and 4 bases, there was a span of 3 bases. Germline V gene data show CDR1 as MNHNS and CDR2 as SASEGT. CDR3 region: CASSEIGNTIYF. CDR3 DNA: TGTGCCAGCAGTGAAATAGGAAACACCATATATTTT.

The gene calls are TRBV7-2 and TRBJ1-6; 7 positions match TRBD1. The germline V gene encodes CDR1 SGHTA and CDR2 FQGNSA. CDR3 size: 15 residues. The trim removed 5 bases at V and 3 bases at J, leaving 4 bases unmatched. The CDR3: CASSGQAIYNSPLHF. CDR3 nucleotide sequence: TGTGCCAGCAGCGGACAGGCGATCTATAATTCACCCCTCCACTTT.

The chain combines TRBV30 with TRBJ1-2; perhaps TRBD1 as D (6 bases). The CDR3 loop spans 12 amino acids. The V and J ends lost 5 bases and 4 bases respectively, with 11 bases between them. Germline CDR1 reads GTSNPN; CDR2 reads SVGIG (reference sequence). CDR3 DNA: TGTGCCTGGGCCGGGACACCCTATGGCTACACCTTC. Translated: CAWAGTPYGYTF.

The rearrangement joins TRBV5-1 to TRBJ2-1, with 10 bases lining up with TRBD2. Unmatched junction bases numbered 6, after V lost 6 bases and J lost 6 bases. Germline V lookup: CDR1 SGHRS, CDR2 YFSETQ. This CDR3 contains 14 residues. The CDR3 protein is CASNPSGSTNEQFF. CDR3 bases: TGCGCCAGCAACCCTAGCGGGAGCACCAATGAGCAGTTCTTC.

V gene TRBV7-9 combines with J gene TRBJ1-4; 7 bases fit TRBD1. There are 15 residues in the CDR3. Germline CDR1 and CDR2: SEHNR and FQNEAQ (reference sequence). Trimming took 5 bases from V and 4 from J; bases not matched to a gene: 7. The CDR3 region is CASSNIGTDNEKLFF. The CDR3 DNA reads TGTGCCAGCAGCAATATCGGGACAGATAATGAAAAACTGTTTTTT.

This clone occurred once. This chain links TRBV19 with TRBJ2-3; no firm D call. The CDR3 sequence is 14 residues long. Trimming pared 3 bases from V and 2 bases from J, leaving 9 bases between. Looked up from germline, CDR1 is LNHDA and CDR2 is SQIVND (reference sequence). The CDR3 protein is CASSILRYTDTQYF. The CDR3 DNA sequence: TGTGCCAGTAGTATTCTGCGGTACACAGATACGCAGTATTTT.

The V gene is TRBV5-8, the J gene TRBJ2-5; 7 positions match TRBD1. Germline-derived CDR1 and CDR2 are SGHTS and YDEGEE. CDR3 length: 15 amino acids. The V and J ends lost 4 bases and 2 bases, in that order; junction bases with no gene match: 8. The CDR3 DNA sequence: TGTGCCAGCAGCCCAGGACAGGACTTTCAAGAGACCCAGTACTTC. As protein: CASSPGQDFQETQYF.

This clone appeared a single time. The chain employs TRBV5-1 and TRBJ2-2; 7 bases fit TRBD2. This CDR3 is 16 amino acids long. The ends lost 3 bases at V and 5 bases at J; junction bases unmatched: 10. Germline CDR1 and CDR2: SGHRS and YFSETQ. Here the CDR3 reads CASSWIIRGGTGELFF. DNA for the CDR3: TGCGCCAGCAGCTGGATAATAAGGGGAGGGACCGGGGAGCTGTTTTTT.

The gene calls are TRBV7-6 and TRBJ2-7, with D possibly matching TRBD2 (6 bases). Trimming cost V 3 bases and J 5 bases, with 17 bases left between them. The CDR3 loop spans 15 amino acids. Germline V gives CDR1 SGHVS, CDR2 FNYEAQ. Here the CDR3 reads CASSFKPGGFNEQYF. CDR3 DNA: TGTGCCAGCAGCTTTAAGCCAGGAGGGTTTAACGAGCAGTACTTC.

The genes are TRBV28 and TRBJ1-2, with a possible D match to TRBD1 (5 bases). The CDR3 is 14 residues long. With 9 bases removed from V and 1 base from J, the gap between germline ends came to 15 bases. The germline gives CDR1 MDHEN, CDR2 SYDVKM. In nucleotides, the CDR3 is TGTGCCAGTGAAGGGGCAGGGTTTAACTATGGCTACACCTTC. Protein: CASEGAGFNYGYTF.